The 16 T cell receptor beta chains listed next were all sequenced from one sample in a study of cytomegalovirus exposure and HLA in healthy donors. Assay used: immunoSEQ multiplex PCR; TCRdb lists only in-frame clones, some missing. The sample yields roughly 100,000 clones, 88% seen once. Sample: PBMCs. These TCRs come from a woman aged 18-29 years in good health and CMV-seropositive.

The CDR3 bases are TGTGCCAGCACCCCGACAGCCGGCTCTGGAAACACCATATATTTT. The encoded protein is CASTPTAGSGNTIYF. This sequence joins TRBV18 and TRBJ1-3; TRBD1 might be the D (5 bases). The CDR3 contains 15 residues. Germline lookup yields CDR1 KGHSH and CDR2 LQKENI. V lost 8 bases to trimming and J lost 0 bases, with 14 bases between them.

The J gene is TRBJ1-4, the V gene TRBV5-6; D is undetermined. Trimming stripped 2 bases from V and 4 bases from J, with 9 bases between. Germline V gene sequence: CDR1 SGHDT, CDR2 YYEEEE. The CDR3 is 14 residues long. CDR3 bases: TGTGCCAGCAGCTTAGGAGGCCGTAATGAAAAACTGTTTTTT. Amino acid sequence: CASSLGGRNEKLFF.

The chain carries TRBV2 and TRBJ1-2, with TRBD1 as a possible D gene (5 bases). V lost 6 bases and J 4 bases, leaving 15 bases between the germline ends. Germline CDR1 and CDR2: SNHLY and FYNNEI. There are 14 residues in the CDR3. CDR3 in amino acids: CASRGPGGSYGYTF. As DNA, the CDR3 is TGTGCCAGCAGGGGACCCGGGGGGAGCTATGGCTACACCTTC.

The chain has TRBV11-2 and TRBJ1-3, with D uncertain. Germline V lookup: CDR1 SGHAT, CDR2 FQNNGV. CDR3 length: 13 residues. The CDR3 region is CASRPSSGNTIYF. Here the CDR3 DNA reads TGTGCTTCGAGGCCTAGCTCTGGAAACACCATATATTTT. Full variable domain (rest looked up from reference TRBV11-2 and TRBJ1-3): EAGVAQSPRYKIIEKRQSVAFWCNPISGHATLYWYQQILGQGPKLLIQFQNNGVVDDSQLPKDRFSAERLKGVDSTLKIQPAKLEDSAVYLCASRPSSGNTIYFGEGSWLTVV.

The V gene is TRBV6-1, the J gene TRBJ2-5; D gene unclear. The CDR3 has 13 amino acids. V was clipped by 0 bases and J by 1 base, with 3 bases between them. The germline CDR1 and CDR2 sequences are MNHNS and SASEGT. As DNA, the CDR3 is TGTGCCAGCAGTGAAGCAGCCCAAGAGACCCAGTACTTC. Translation gives CASSEAAQETQYF.

The V call is TRBV4-1, the J call TRBJ1-2; 8 nucleotides align to TRBD1. This CDR3 has 13 amino acids. Germline lookup yields CDR1 MGHRA and CDR2 YSYEKL. The ends lost 6 bases at V and 8 bases at J; junction bases unmatched: 8. CDR3 nucleotide sequence: TGCGCCAGCAGTAAGACAGGGGCGGGCGGCTACACCTTC. Translating gives CASSKTGAGGYTF.

The chain uses TRBV7-2 and TRBJ2-7, with D perhaps matching TRBD2 (6 bases). Germline V gives CDR1 SGHTA, CDR2 FQGNSA. V lost 5 bases, J lost 2 bases, and 13 bases lay in between. The CDR3 runs 14 residues. The DNA for the CDR3 is TGTGCCAGCAGCCCCCGCGGGACCCCCTACGAGCAGTACGTC. It is translated as CASSPRGTPYEQYV.

CDR3 in amino acids: CASSLGPGNTEAFF. DNA for the CDR3: TGTGCCAGCAGCTTAGGGCCAGGGAACACTGAAGCTTTCTTT. The V gene is TRBV7-8, the J gene TRBJ1-1; D ambiguous. Trimming took off 1 base at V and 1 base at J, with 7 bases between the two ends. CDR1 is SGHVS, CDR2 FQNEAQ, per germline. The CDR3 length is 14 residues.

The chain has TRBV10-2 and TRBJ2-1; 9 bases are shared with TRBD1. The germline gives CDR1 WSHSY, CDR2 SAAADI. This CDR3 is 14 amino acids long. With V trimmed by 3 bases and J by 12 bases, 9 bases remained unmatched. CDR3 DNA: TGCGCCAGCAGTGACCCGGGACAGGGTGTGAGGCAGTTCTTC. As protein: CASSDPGQGVRQFF.

The DNA of the CDR3 is TGTGCCAGTAGTATCACGACAGGGGGCCAGCCCCAGCATTTT. Its translation is CASSITTGGQPQHF. V is TRBV19 and J is TRBJ1-5; the match to TRBD1 covers 10 bases. There are 14 residues in the CDR3. CDR1 LNHDA and CDR2 SQIVND come from the germline V gene (reference sequence). Trimming removed 3 bases from V and 7 bases from J; junction bases left unmatched: 3.

The chain combines TRBV4-1 with TRBJ2-3; the match to TRBD1 covers 7 bases. This CDR3 region has 16 residues. Unmatched junction bases numbered 8, after V lost 4 bases and J lost 1 base. Germline V gives CDR1 MGHRA, CDR2 YSYEKL. CDR3 in DNA: TGCGCCAGCAGCCCGCAGGACAGGAGAGGCACAGATACGCAGTATTTT. Its translation is CASSPQDRRGTDTQYF.

V gene TRBV28 combines with J gene TRBJ1-2; 7 bases align to TRBD1. After removal of 1 base from V and 6 bases from J, the junction contained 2 bases not matched to a gene. The CDR3 sequence is 13 residues long. Germline lookup yields CDR1 MDHEN and CDR2 SYDVKM. The CDR3 loop is CASSLSGGNGYTF. CDR3 sequence (DNA): TGTGCCAGCAGTTTATCAGGGGGGAATGGCTACACCTTC.

The V and J genes are TRBV5-6 and TRBJ2-5, with no clear D. The CDR3 runs to 12 residues. V lost 4 bases, J lost 4 bases, and 8 bases lay in between. Germline values: CDR1 SGHDT, CDR2 YYEEEE. CDR3 residues: CASSPGSETQYF. Written as DNA, the CDR3 is TGTGCCAGCAGCCCAGGCTCAGAGACCCAGTACTTC.

The chain couples TRBV10-3 to TRBJ2-7; D is possibly TRBD2 (6 bases). Per germline, CDR1 ENHRY and CDR2 SYGVKD. The CDR3 is made up of 13 amino acids. Trimming removed 10 bases from V and 3 bases from J, with 16 bases in between. The CDR3 DNA is TGTGCCACCTCACCCGGGGGTATCTACGAGCAGTACGTC. It yields the protein CATSPGGIYEQYV.

The chain is built from TRBV28 and TRBJ1-5; 8 bases are shared with TRBD1. This CDR3 contains 16 residues. After removal of 11 bases from V and 4 bases from J, the junction contained 16 bases not matched to a gene. The germline V gene encodes CDR1 MDHEN and CDR2 SYDVKM. CDR3 bases: TGTGCCGTATTGAGGGGCTCGGGACAGGTAAATCAGCCCCAGCATTTT. Residues: CAVLRGSGQVNQPQHF. The full variable domain, with the rest looked up from reference TRBV28 and TRBJ1-5, is DVKVTQSSRYLVKRTGEKVFLECVQDMDHENMFWYRQDPGLGLRLIYFSYDVKMKEKGDIPEGYSVSREKKERFSLILESASTNQTSMYLCAVLRGSGQVNQPQHFGDGTRLSIL.

This rearrangement joins TRBV4-1 to TRBJ1-1; TRBD1 might be the D (6 bases). Per germline, CDR1 MGHRA and CDR2 YSYEKL. The CDR3 is made up of 14 amino acids. Trimming removed 8 bases at V and 1 base at J, with 14 bases between. The CDR3, as DNA: TGCGCCAGCCGGAACAGGGCGGCGAACACTGAAGCTTTCTTT. Translated: CASRNRAANTEAFF.